This T cell receptor (beta chain) is from a study of blood T cell repertoires in COVID-19. Study information: Samples of COVID-19 (acute and convalescent) were obtained from the United States, Italy and Spain.

Trimming cost V 0 bases and J 0 bases, with 6 bases left between them. The germline gives CDR1 LNHNV, CDR2 YYDKDF (reference sequence). The CDR3 is 15 residues long. Only a few counts were recorded for this clone. Generated by immunoSEQ multiplex PCR, the TCRdb table keeps only in-frame clones and is missing some. Among roughly 250,000 clones listed, around nine tenths were seen once. The chain joins TRBV15 to TRBJ2-1; D remains unclear. The specimen was peripheral blood. The clonotype was recovered from a woman aged 40 to 50 who had recovered from COVID-19. CDR3 residues: CATSREASSYNEQFF. CDR3 nucleotides: TGTGCCACCAGCAGAGAAGCGAGCTCCTACAATGAGCAGTTCTTC. Together with reference TRBV15 and TRBJ2-1, the CDR3 gives the full variable domain: DAMVIQNPRYQVTQFGKPVTLSCSQTLNHNVMYWYQQKSSQAPKLLFHYYDKDFNNEADTPDNFQSRRPNTSFCFLDIRSPGLGDTAMYLCATSREASSYNEQFFGPGTRLTVL.